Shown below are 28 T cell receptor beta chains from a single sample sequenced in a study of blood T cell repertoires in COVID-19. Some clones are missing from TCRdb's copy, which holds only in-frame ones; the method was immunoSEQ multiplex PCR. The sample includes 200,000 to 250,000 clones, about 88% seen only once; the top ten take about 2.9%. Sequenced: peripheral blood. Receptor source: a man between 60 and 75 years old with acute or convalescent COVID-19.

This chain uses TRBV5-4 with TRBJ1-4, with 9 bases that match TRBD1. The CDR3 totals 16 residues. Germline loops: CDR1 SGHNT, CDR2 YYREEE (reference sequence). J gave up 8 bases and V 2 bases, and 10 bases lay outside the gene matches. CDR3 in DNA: TGTGCCAGCAGCTTTCTAACCGGGACAGGGAGGGAAAAACTGTTTTTT. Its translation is CASSFLTGTGREKLFF.

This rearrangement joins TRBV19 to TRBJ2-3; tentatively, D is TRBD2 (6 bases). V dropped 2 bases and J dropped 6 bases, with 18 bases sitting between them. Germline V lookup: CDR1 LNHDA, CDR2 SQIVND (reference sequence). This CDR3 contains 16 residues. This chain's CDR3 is CASSIPGLSLPDTQYF. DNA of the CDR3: TGTGCCAGTAGTATACCGGGACTCTCACTACCGGATACGCAGTATTTT. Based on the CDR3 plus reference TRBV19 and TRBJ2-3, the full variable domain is DGGITQSPKYLFRKEGQNVTLSCEQNLNHDAMYWYRQDPGQGLRLIYYSQIVNDFQKGDIAEGYSVSREKKESFPLTVTSAQKNPTAFYLCASSIPGLSLPDTQYFGPGTRLTVL.

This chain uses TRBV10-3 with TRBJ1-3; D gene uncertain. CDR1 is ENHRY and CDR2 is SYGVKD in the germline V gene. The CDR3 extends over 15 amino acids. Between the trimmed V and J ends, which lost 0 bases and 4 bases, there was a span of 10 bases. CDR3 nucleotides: TGTGCCATCAGTGAGTCCCCGGGAGGGGGAAACACCATATATTTT. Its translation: CAISESPGGGNTIYF.

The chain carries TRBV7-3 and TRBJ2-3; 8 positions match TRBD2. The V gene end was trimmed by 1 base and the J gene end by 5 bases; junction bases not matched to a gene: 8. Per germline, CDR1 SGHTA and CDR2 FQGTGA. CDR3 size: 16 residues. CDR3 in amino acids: CASSLRGAGEGDTQYF. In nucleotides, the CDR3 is TGTGCCAGCAGCTTAAGGGGAGCGGGGGAAGGAGATACGCAGTATTTT.

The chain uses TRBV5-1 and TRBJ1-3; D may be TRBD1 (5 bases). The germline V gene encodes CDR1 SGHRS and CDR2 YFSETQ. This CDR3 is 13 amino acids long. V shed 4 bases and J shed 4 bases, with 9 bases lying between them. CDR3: CASSPQGGNTIYF. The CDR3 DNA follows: TGCGCCAGCAGCCCCCAGGGCGGAAACACCATATATTTT.

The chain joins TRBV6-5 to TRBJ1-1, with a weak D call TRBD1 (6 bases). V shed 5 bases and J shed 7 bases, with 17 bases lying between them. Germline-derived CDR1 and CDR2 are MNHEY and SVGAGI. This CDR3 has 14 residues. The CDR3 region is CASSPRQGGGEAFF. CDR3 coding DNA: TGTGCCAGCAGTCCCCGGCAGGGAGGGGGTGAAGCTTTCTTT.

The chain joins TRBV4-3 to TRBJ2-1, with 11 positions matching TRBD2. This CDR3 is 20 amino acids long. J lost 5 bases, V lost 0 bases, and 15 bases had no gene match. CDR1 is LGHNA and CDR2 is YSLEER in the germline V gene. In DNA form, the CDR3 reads TGCGCCAGCAGCCAAGATATTGGTAGCGGGGGGGCCGGGCCTGACAATGAGCAGTTCTTC. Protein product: CASSQDIGSGGAGPDNEQFF.

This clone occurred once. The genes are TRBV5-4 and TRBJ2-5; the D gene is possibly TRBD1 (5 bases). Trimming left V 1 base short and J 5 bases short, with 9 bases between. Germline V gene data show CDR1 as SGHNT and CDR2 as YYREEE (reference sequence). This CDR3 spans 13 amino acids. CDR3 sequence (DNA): TGTGCCAGCAGCTTGCTCAAGGGGGAGACCCAGTACTTC. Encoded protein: CASSLLKGETQYF.

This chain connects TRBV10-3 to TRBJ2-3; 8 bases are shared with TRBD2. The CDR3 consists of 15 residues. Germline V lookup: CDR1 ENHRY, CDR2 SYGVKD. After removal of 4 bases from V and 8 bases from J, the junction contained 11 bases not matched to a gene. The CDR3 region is CAISVGGGTVGTQYF. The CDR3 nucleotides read TGTGCCATCAGTGTCGGCGGGGGGACTGTGGGTACGCAGTATTTT.

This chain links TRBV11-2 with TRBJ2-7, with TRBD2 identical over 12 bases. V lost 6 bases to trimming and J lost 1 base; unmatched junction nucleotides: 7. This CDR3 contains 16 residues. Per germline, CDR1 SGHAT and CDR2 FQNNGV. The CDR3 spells CASSQPGTSGSYEQYF. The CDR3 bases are TGTGCCAGCAGTCAACCCGGGACTAGCGGGTCCTACGAGCAGTACTTC.

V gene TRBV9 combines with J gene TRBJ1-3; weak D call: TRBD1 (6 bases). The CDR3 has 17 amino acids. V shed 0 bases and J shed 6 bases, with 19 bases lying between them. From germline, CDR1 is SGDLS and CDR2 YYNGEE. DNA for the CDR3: TGTGCCAGCAGCGTAGCTACGGATACAGGGAAGACAAACACCATATATTTT. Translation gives CASSVATDTGKTNTIYF.

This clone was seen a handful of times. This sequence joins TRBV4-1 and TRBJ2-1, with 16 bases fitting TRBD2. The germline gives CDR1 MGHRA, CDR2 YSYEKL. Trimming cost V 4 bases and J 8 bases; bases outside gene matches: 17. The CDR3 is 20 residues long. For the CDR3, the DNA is TGCGCCAGCAGCCTAGGCCCGGGACTAGCGGGGGGGCTTCTCGTGGATGAGCAGTTCTTC. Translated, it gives CASSLGPGLAGGLLVDEQFF.

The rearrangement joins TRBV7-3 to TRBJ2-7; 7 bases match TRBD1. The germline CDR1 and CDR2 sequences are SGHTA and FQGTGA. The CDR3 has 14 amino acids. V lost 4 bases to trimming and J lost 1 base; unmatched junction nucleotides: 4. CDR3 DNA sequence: TGTGCCAGCAGCTCTCAGACAGGGTCCTACGAGCAGTACTTC. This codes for CASSSQTGSYEQYF.

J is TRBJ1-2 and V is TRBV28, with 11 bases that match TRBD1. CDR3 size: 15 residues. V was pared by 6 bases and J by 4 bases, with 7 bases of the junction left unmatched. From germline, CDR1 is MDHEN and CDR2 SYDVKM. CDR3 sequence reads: CASRARTGGGYGYTF. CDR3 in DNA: TGTGCCAGCAGAGCCAGGACAGGGGGCGGCTATGGCTACACCTTC.

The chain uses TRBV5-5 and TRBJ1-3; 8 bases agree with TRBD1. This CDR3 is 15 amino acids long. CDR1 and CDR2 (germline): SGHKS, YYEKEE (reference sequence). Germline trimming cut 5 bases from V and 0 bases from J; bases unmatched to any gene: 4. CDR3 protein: CASRRQGFSGNTIYF. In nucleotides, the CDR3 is TGTGCCAGCAGACGACAGGGGTTCTCTGGAAACACCATATATTTT.

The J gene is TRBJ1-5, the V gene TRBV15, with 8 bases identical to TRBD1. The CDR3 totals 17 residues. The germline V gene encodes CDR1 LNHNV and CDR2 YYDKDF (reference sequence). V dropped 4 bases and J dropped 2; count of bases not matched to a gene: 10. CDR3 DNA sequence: TGTGCCACCAGCACCCAGCAGGGGGCTCGGGGCAATCAGCCCCAGCATTTT. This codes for CATSTQQGARGNQPQHF.

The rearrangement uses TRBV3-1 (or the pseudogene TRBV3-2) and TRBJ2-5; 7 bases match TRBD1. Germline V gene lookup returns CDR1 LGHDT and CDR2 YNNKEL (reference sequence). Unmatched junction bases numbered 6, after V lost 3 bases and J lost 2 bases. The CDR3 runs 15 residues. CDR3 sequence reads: CASSQGPGQQETQYF. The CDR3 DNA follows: TGTGCCAGCAGCCAGGGACCGGGACAGCAAGAGACCCAGTACTTC.

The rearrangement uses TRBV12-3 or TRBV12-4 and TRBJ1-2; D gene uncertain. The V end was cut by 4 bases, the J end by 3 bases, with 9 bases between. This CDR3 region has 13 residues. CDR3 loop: CASSSPPHYGYTF. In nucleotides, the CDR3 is TGTGCCAGCAGTTCCCCTCCCCACTATGGCTACACCTTC.

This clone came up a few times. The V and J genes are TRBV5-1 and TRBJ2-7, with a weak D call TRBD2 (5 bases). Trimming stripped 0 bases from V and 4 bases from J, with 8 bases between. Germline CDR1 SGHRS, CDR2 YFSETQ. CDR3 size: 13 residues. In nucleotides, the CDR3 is TGCGCCAGCAGCTTGGCGGGAATTTACGAGCAGTACTTC. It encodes CASSLAGIYEQYF.

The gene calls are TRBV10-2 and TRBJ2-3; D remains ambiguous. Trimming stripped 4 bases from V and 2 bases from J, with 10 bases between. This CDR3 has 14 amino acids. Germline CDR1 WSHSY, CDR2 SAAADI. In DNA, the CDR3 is TGCGCCAGCAGTGCGTGGCAGTTCACAGATACGCAGTATTTT. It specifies CASSAWQFTDTQYF.

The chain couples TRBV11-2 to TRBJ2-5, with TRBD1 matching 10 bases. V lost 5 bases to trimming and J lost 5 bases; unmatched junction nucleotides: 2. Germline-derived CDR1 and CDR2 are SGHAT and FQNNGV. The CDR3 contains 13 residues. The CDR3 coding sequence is TGTGCCAGCAGCAGGGACAGGGGCGAGACCCAGTACTTC. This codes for CASSRDRGETQYF.

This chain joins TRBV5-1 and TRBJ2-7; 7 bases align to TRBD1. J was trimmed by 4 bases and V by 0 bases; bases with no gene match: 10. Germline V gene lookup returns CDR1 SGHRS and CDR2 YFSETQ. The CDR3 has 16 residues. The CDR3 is CASSLALLDREYEQYF. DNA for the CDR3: TGCGCCAGCAGCTTGGCCTTGCTTGACAGGGAATACGAGCAGTACTTC.

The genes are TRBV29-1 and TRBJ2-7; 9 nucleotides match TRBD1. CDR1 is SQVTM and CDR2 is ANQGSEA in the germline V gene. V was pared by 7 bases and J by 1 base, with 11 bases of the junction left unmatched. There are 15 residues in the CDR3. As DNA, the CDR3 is TGCAGCGCGATCAGAACCGGGACAGGGTCCTACGAGCAGTACTTC. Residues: CSAIRTGTGSYEQYF.

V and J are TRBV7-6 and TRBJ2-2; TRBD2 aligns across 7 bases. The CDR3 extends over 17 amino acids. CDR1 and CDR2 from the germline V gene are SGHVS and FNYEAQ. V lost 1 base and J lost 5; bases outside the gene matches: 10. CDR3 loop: CASSLVHEERGTGELFF. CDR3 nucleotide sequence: TGTGCCAGCAGCTTAGTCCATGAGGAGCGGGGTACCGGGGAGCTGTTTTTT.

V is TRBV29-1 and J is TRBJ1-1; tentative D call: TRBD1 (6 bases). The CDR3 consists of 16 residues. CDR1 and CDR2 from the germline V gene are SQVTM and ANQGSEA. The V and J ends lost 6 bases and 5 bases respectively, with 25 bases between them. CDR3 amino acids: CSVLQGQGTGGTEAFF. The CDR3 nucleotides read TGCAGCGTACTACAGGGTCAAGGGACGGGTGGGACTGAAGCTTTCTTT.

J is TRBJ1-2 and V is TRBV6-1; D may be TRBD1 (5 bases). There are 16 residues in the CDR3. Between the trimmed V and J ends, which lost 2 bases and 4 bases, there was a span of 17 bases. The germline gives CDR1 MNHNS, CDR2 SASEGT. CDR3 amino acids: CASSELASGGTYGYTF. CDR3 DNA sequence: TGTGCCAGCAGTGAACTAGCATCGGGGGGGACCTATGGCTACACCTTC.

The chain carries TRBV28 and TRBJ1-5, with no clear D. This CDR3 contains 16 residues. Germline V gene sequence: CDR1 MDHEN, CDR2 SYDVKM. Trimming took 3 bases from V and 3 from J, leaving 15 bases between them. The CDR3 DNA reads TGTGCCAGCAGTTTCGTGCCTCGGTCTGCCAATCAGCCCCAGCATTTT. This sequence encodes CASSFVPRSANQPQHF.

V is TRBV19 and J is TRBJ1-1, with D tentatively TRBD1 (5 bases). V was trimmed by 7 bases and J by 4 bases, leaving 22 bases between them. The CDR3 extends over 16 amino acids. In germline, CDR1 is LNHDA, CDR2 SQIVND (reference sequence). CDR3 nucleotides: TGTGCCAGTAATAGTATGCAGGTCCAGGGTCGCACTGAAGCTTTCTTT. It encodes CASNSMQVQGRTEAFF.